This is a list of T cell receptor beta chains from one sample in a study of shared clonotypes between healthy human individuals. The data were produced by immunoSEQ multiplex PCR, yet TCRdb's version contains in-frame clones alone and is incomplete. The sample has roughly 1.4 million clones, approximately 98.5% seen once; the top ten hold around 0.33%. The sequenced sample consisted of naive CD4+ T cells sorted from blood. These receptors originate from a man aged 30-40 years in good health. The CDR3 runs from the conserved cysteine through the conserved F or W.

v_call cdr3_aa
TRBV18 CASSPLLTGKSSGNTIYF
TRBV5-1 CASREGTAGSYEQYF
TRBV7-2 CASSLVAGGHNEQFF
TRBV7-9 CASSHTSASKQFF
TRBV15 CATSMHPGANVLTF
TRBV28 CASSTPNEAFF
TRBV7-3 CASSPSGGNTGELFF
TRBV19 CASSIPLAGNTGELFF
TRBV5-1 CASSPQPTGERETQYF
TRBV9 CASRPPVTLNTGELFF
TRBV5-5 CASSLVGGGSTEAFF
TRBV5-6 CASSWRASEQYF
TRBV11-2 CASSLGLFNEQFF
TRBV11-2 CASSSQGLAGYTQYF
TRBV5-1 CASSSYDEQFF
TRBV18 CASFGDRGNGYTF
TRBV5-1 CASSLEQPTVDEQYF
TRBV25-1 CASSGLLAGTYNEQFF
TRBV11-2 CASSLARTSGTEAFF
TRBV6-6 CASGPSGTGKYGYTF
TRBV6-1 CASSEAGTGTYEQYF
TRBV19 CASSILGLKNYGYTF
TRBV9 CASSVDPGGGNEQFF
TRBV7-2 CASSRTSTREGELFF
TRBV28 CASSGSRYQPQHF
TRBV5-1 CASSLVGTGGDEQYF
TRBV19 CASSRLAGGLTGELFF
TRBV9 CASRAGDSHTGELFF
TRBV6-1 CASNPKTSVYEQYF
TRBV28 CAAYTTGRETQYF